Each of the 4 T cell receptor beta chains below was sequenced from the same sample in a study of long-term antiretroviral therapy in people with HIV (dated by TCRdb to between 2021 and 2024). The immunoSEQ hsTCRB v3.0 assay was used at survey level resolution for TRB variable region sequencing. The table comes from immuneACCESS by way of TCRdb, which keeps in-frame sequences with V and J called. Part of the clones is missing from these tables; in studies checked, under half for an unresolved V gene and the rest for unknown reasons. Across this sample there are more than 10,000 clones, with around 90% seen only once. Approximately 20% of the sample comes from the top ten. The sequencing used unsorted PBMCs, collected 2.1 years after starting antiretroviral therapy. The receptors were gathered from a woman aged 40 to 50 with HIV.

The sample holds one count of this clone. An end of the junction does not agree with germline; a read error may underlie this. The chain combines TRBV30 with TRBJ1-1; TRBD1 matches at 10 bases. The CDR3 sequence is 12 residues long. The germline CDR1 and CDR2 sequences are GTSNPN and SVGIG (reference sequence). The CDR3 here is CAWSVEGTGADF. CDR3 nucleotides: TGTGCCTGGAGTGTTGAGGGGACAGGGGCCGATTTT. Full variable domain (outside the CDR3, taken from reference TRBV30 and TRBJ1-1): SQTIHQWPATLVQPVGSPLSLECTVEGTSNPNLYWYRQAAGRGLQLLFYSVGIGQISSEVPQNLSASRPQDRQFILSSKKLLLSDSGFYLCAWSVEGTGADFGQGTRLTVV.

This clone came up a few times. The chain employs TRBV18 and TRBJ1-2, with 10 bases lining up with TRBD1. In germline, CDR1 is KGHSH, CDR2 LQKENI. This CDR3 comprises 15 residues. The trim removed 3 bases at V and 7 bases at J, leaving 8 bases unmatched. This chain's CDR3 is CASSPPTGGTFGYTF. The CDR3 DNA reads as TGTGCCAGCTCACCGCCGACAGGGGGCACCTTTGGCTACACCTTC.

V usage is TRBV7-3 and J usage is TRBJ2-5; D might be TRBD1 or TRBD2, each matching 5 bases. In germline, CDR1 is SGHTA, CDR2 FQGTGA. CDR3 length: 15 amino acids. V lost 5 bases to trimming and J lost 1 base, with 14 bases between them. DNA of the CDR3: TGTGCCAGCAGCCCCGGGACCAAACCCCAAGAGACCCAGTACTTC. It encodes CASSPGTKPQETQYF.

The chain uses TRBV19 and TRBJ1-1; D remains ambiguous. Looked up from germline, CDR1 is LNHDA and CDR2 is SQIVND (reference sequence). CDR3 length: 15 residues. V was shortened by 3 bases and J by 0 bases, with 11 bases between the two germline ends. CDR3 nucleotides: TGTGCCAGTAGTATTCTCGGGCAGCTGAACACTGAAGCTTTCTTT. Protein product: CASSILGQLNTEAFF. The whole variable domain, filled in from reference TRBV19 and TRBJ1-1, reads DGGITQSPKYLFRKEGQNVTLSCEQNLNHDAMYWYRQDPGQGLRLIYYSQIVNDFQKGDIAEGYSVSREKKESFPLTVTSAQKNPTAFYLCASSILGQLNTEAFFGQGTRLTVV.